This T cell receptor beta chain stems from a study of T cells after yellow fever vaccination. Trimming left V 0 bases short and J 6 bases short, with 14 bases between. The CDR3 is 15 residues long. The germline V gene has CDR1 MDHEN and CDR2 SYDVKM. Study-wide results and caveats: Post-booster reappearance was seen for most primary-vaccination clones (around 97% CD4, around 91% CD8). Researchers noted that a small share of clonotypes showed up in both CD4 and CD8 compartments. Abundant clonotypes from the bulk population could contaminate FACS-sorted repertoires.

Only a few counts were recorded for this clonotype. Its antigen is currently unknown. TCRdb called the 5' RACE reads again in MiXCR, with one record for every CDR3 protein. Counted here are some 260,000 distinct CDR3 sequences, roughly 5.6% occurring once; the ten biggest clones make up roughly 3.4%. This specimen consisted of CD4+ T cells sorted from PBMCs, obtained on the day of the yellow fever booster vaccination. This chain connects TRBV28 to TRBJ1-2, with D maybe TRBD1 (5 bases). This clonotype was sampled from a man younger than 35 who received the YFV17D yellow fever vaccine. The CDR3 sequence: CASSLWAGNGNGYTF. In DNA, the CDR3 is TGTGCCAGCAGTTTATGGGCAGGGAATGGGAATGGCTACACCTTC.